The rows below give T cell receptor beta chains drawn from one sample of a study of cytomegalovirus exposure and HLA in healthy donors. Measured with immunoSEQ multiplex PCR; TCRdb has only the in-frame clones, and not every one. The table includes more than 80,000 clones, roughly 80% detected once. Specimen: PBMCs. The receptors come from a man in his forties in good health and CMV-seronegative. Both conserved end residues are part of each CDR3. The D gene is left open where the match is weak. A clone size is listed for some rows: how often the clone was seen (once, few, many), or a class if it is expanded.

V gene	D gene	J gene	CDR3 length	clone size	CDR3 protein	CDR3 DNA
TRBV11-2	NA	TRBJ2-5	16	NA	CASSLGASAGEETQYF	TGTGCCAGCAGCTTAGGAGCTAGCGCAGGAGAAGAGACCCAGTACTTC
TRBV6-5	NA	TRBJ1-6	13	NA	CASSYTSHSPLHF	TGTGCCAGCAGTTACACATCGCATTCACCCCTCCACTTT
TRBV4-2	NA	TRBJ1-4	17	once	CASSQDWARLEAEKLFF	TGTGCCAGCAGCCAAGATTGGGCGAGACTAGAAGCCGAAAAACTGTTTTTT
TRBV6-6	NA	TRBJ2-3	13	NA	CASSYSYTDTQYF	TGTGCCAGCAGTTACTCTTACACAGATACGCAGTATTTT
TRBV6-1	NA	TRBJ1-1	13	NA	CASSAHRDTEAFF	TGTGCCAGCAGTGCTCACCGGGACACTGAAGCTTTCTTT
TRBV29-1	TRBD1	TRBJ2-5	14	few	CSVEGTGWEETQYF	TGCAGCGTTGAAGGGACAGGGTGGGAAGAGACCCAGTACTTC
TRBV4-1	TRBD2	TRBJ2-1	20	NA	CASSQDSASGGLLSYNEQFF	TGCGCCAGCAGCCAAGATAGCGCTAGCGGGGGGTTACTTTCCTACAATGAGCAGTTCTTC
TRBV6-5	TRBD1	TRBJ1-2	16	NA	CASSYNPSDRGSGYTF	TGTGCCAGCAGTTATAATCCGTCTGACAGGGGATCTGGCTACACCTTC
TRBV1	NA	TRBJ2-7	13	NA	CTSSPRGGNEQYF	TGCACCAGCAGCCCGCGGGGGGGGAACGAGCAGTACTTC
TRBV6-1	NA	TRBJ2-7	13	NA	CASSELSSYEQYF	TGTGCCAGCAGTGAATTGAGCTCCTACGAGCAGTACTTC
TRBV19	TRBD1	TRBJ2-7	14	NA	CASSTRDRVNEQYF	TGTGCCAGTAGTACCCGGGACAGGGTAAACGAGCAGTACTTC
TRBV13	NA	TRBJ2-3	11	NA	CASSSLNTQYF	TGTGCCAGCAGCTCGTTAAATACGCAGTATTTT
TRBV6-5	NA	TRBJ2-7	15	NA	CASSYSRQESYEQYF	TGTGCCAGCAGTTACTCGCGACAGGAATCCTACGAGCAGTACTTC
TRBV6-1	NA	TRBJ2-7	13	few	CASSETVSYEQYF	TGTGCCAGCAGTGAGACAGTTTCCTACGAGCAGTACTTC